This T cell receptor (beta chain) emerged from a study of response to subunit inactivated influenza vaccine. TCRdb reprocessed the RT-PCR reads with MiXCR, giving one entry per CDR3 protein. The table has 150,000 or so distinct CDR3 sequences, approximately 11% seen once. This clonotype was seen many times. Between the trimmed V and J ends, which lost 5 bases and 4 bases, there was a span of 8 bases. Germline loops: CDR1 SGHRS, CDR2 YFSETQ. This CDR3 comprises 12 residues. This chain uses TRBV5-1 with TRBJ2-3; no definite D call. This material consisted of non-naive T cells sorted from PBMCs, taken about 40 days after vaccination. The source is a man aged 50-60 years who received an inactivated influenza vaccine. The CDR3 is CASSIASDTQYF. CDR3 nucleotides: TGCGCCAGCAGTATAGCTTCAGATACGCAGTATTTT.